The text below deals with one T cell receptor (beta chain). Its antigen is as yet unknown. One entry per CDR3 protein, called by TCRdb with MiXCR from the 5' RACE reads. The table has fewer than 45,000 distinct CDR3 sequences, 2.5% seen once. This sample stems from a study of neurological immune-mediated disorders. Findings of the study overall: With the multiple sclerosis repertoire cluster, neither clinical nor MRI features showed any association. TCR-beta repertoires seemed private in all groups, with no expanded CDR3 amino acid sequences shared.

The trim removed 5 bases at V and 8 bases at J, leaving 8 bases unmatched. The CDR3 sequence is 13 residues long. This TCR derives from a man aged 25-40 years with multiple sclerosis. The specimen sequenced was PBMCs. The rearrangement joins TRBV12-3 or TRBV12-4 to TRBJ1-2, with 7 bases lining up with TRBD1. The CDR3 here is CASSQTGLHGYTF. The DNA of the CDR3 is TGTGCCAGCAGTCAGACAGGGCTCCACGGCTACACCTTC.